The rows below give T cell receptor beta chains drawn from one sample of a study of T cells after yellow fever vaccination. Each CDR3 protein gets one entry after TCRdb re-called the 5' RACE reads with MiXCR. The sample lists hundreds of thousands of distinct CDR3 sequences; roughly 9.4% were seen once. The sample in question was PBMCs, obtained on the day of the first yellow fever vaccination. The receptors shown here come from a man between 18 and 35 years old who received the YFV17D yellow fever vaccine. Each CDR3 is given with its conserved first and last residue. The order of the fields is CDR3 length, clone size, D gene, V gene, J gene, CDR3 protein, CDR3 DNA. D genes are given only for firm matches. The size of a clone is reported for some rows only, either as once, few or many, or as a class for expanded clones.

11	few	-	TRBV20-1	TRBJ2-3	CSARNRDTQYF	TGCAGTGCTAGAAACAGAGATACGCAGTATTTT
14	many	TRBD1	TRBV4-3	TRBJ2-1	CASSQEGRGLEQFF	TGCGCCAGCAGCCAAGAAGGCAGGGGGCTTGAGCAGTTCTTC
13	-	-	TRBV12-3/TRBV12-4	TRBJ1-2	CASSLKTVYGYTF	TGTGCCAGCAGTTTAAAGACAGTCTATGGCTACACCTTC
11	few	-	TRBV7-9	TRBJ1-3	CASSSQEFIYF	TGTGCCAGCAGCTCACAGGAGTTTATATATTTT
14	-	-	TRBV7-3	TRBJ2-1	CASSLTPPGDEQFF	TGTGCCAGCAGCTTAACGCCCCCAGGGGATGAGCAGTTCTTC
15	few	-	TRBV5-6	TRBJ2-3	CASSFRDTPSDTQYF	TGTGCCAGCAGCTTTAGGGATACGCCCTCCGATACGCAGTATTTT
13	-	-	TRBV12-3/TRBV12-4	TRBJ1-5	CATTHSYNQPQHF	TGTGCCACTACCCACAGTTACAATCAGCCCCAGCATTTT
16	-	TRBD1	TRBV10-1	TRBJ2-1	CASSEFPGTGGNEQFF	TGCGCCAGCAGTGAGTTCCCTGGGACAGGGGGCAATGAGCAGTTCTTC
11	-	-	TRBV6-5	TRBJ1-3	CASSGLNTIYF	TGTGCCAGCAGTGGTCTGAACACCATATATTTT
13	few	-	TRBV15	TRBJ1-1	CATSRDTNTEAFF	TGTGCCACCAGCAGGGACACGAACACTGAAGCTTTCTTT
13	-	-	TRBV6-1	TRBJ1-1	CASRSHANTEAFF	TGTGCCAGCAGATCTCACGCAAACACTGAAGCTTTCTTT
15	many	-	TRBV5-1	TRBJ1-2	CASSLESRGFYGYTF	TGCGCCAGCAGCTTGGAATCCCGAGGATTCTATGGCTACACCTTC
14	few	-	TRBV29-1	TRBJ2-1	CSVTGVRNVNEQFF	TGCAGCGTAACCGGGGTCCGAAACGTCAATGAGCAGTTCTTC
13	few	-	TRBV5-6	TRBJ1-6	CASSPRRQGPLHF	TGTGCCAGCAGCCCTAGACGACAAGGGCCCCTCCACTTT
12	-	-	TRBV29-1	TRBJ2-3	CSVAVGEDTQYF	TGCAGCGTTGCTGTGGGGGAAGATACGCAGTATTTT
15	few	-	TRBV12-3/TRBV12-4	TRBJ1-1	CASSLGFGGGREAFF	TGTGCCAGCAGTTTGGGATTTGGAGGGGGGCGCGAAGCTTTCTTT
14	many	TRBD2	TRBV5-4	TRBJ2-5	CASSFGGRQETQYF	TGTGCCAGCAGCTTCGGGGGGAGACAAGAGACCCAGTACTTC
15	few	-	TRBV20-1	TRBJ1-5	CSARDLQGRDQPQHF	TGCAGTGCTAGAGATTTACAGGGTCGGGATCAGCCCCAGCATTTT
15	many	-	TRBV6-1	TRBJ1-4	CASSLRGATNEKLFF	TGTGCCAGCAGCCTCCGGGGAGCAACTAATGAAAAACTGTTTTTT
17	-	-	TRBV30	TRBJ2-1	CAWGRGARRGRDNEQIF	-
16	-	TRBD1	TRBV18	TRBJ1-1	CASSLGQGYVGTEAFF	TGTGCCAGCTCACTGGGACAGGGGTATGTGGGGACTGAAGCTTTCTTT
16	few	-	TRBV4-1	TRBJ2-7	CASSQDPQRMAYEQYF	TGCGCCAGCAGCCAAGACCCTCAGAGAATGGCCTACGAGCAGTACTTC
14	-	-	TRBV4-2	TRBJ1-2	CASSQGDGLYGYTF	TGTGCCAGCAGCCAAGGGGATGGACTCTATGGCTACACCTTC
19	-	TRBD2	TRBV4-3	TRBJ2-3	CASSQGGGGALFGTDTQYF	TGCGCCAGCAGCCAAGGAGGCGGGGGGGCCCTTTTCGGCACAGATACGCAGTATTTT
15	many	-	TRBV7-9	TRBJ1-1	CASSPRGGADTEAFF	TGTGCCAGCAGCCCCCGGGGGGGCGCGGACACTGAAGCTTTCTTT
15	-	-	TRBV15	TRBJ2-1	CATSRGGGQTSEQFF	TGTGCCACCAGCAGAGGGGGGGGGCAAACAAGTGAGCAGTTCTTC
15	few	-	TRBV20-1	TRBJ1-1	CSARAPKAGWTEAFF	TGCAGTGCTAGAGCTCCAAAGGCAGGGTGGACTGAAGCTTTCTTT
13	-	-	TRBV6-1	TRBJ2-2	CASSAGFGGELFF	TGTGCCAGCAGTGCAGGGTTCGGCGGGGAGCTGTTTTTT
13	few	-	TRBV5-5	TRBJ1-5	CASSLLNNQPQHF	TGTGCCAGCAGCTTGTTGAACAATCAGCCCCAGCATTTT